A single sample is the source of the 13 T cell receptor beta chains below, sequenced in a study of B cell selection in AIRE deficiency. Regulatory T cells were sorted as CD4+CD25hiCD127low/negative cells. Profiling relied on immunoSEQ multiplex PCR, and the TCRdb table lists in-frame clones only, not all of them. The sample holds 23,000 or so clones, 80% to 95% seen once. The sequenced sample was CD4+CD25+ Tregs sorted from PBMCs. The receptors originated from a human donor in good health.

This rearrangement joins TRBV2 to TRBJ1-5, with D unresolved. V lost 8 bases and J lost 5, with 7 bases in between. Per germline, CDR1 SNHLY and CDR2 FYNNEI. The CDR3 contains 11 residues. In DNA form, the CDR3 reads TGTGCCAGCGGATGGGATCAGCCCCAGCATTTT. Translating it yields CASGWDQPQHF. Combining the CDR3 with reference TRBV2 and TRBJ1-5 gives the whole variable domain EPEVTQTPSHQVTQMGQEVILRCVPISNHLYFYWYRQILGQKVEFLVSFYNNEISEKSEIFDDQFSVERPDGSNFTLKIRSTKLEDSAMYFCASGWDQPQHFGDGTRLSIL.

The chain employs TRBV5-1 and TRBJ2-7, with D perhaps TRBD1 or TRBD2 (7 bases each). The CDR3 covers 15 residues. Between the trimmed V and J ends, which lost 4 bases and 9 bases, there was a span of 23 bases. Germline CDR1 reads SGHRS; CDR2 reads YFSETQ. CDR3 DNA: TGCGCCAGCAGCCCAGGGGGAGCGGGAAAGGAAGGGCAGTACTTC. Protein: CASSPGGAGKEGQYF.

The J gene is TRBJ1-5, the V gene TRBV2; D may be TRBD1 (6 bases). CDR1 SNHLY and CDR2 FYNNEI come from the germline V gene. V was clipped by 6 bases and J by 8 bases, with 14 bases between them. The CDR3 length is 13 residues. Written as DNA, the CDR3 is TGTGCCAGCAGAGAAACAGGGTTTAAGCCCCAGCATTTT. This translates into CASRETGFKPQHF. The whole variable domain, filled in from reference TRBV2 and TRBJ1-5, reads EPEVTQTPSHQVTQMGQEVILRCVPISNHLYFYWYRQILGQKVEFLVSFYNNEISEKSEIFDDQFSVERPDGSNFTLKIRSTKLEDSAMYFCASRETGFKPQHFGDGTRLSIL.

For the CDR3, the DNA is TGTGCCATCAGGTCTTCCGGGGGGAGCTATGGCTACACCTTC. It translates to CAIRSSGGSYGYTF. V usage is TRBV10-3 and J usage is TRBJ1-2; tentative D call: TRBD1 (5 bases). Germline V gene data show CDR1 as ENHRY and CDR2 as SYGVKD. The CDR3 extends over 14 amino acids. V was trimmed by 6 bases and J by 4 bases, leaving 15 bases between them.

This chain uses TRBV2 with TRBJ2-7; tentatively, D is TRBD2 (6 bases). Germline CDR1 reads SNHLY; CDR2 reads FYNNEI. Trimming pared 8 bases from V and 3 bases from J, leaving 20 bases between. The CDR3 is 15 residues long. CDR3 amino acids: CASEPWGVRGYEQYF. In nucleotides, the CDR3 is TGTGCCAGCGAACCCTGGGGGGTCCGAGGCTACGAGCAGTACTTC.

In this sample, this clone turned up once. The rearrangement links TRBV10-3 to TRBJ1-3; 7 bases agree with TRBD1. Per the germline V gene, CDR1 is ENHRY and CDR2 is SYGVKD. This CDR3 has 16 residues. After removal of 5 bases from V and 2 bases from J, the junction contained 9 bases not matched to a gene. The CDR3, as DNA: TGTGCCATCAGTTCTTTCAAAGGGACAGCTGGAAACACCATATATTTT. As protein: CAISSFKGTAGNTIYF.

The J gene is TRBJ1-1, the V gene TRBV25-1; D gene uncertain. The CDR3 spans 16 residues. With 6 bases removed from V and 0 bases from J, the gap between germline ends came to 17 bases. Germline V gene data show CDR1 as MGHDK and CDR2 as SYGVNS. The CDR3 DNA is TGTGCCAGCAGGTCCTCGCCGGGAGCAATGAACACTGAAGCTTTCTTT. It translates to CASRSSPGAMNTEAFF.

The V gene is TRBV6-6, the J gene TRBJ2-7; D is possibly TRBD1 or TRBD2 (5 bases each). In germline, CDR1 is MNHNY, CDR2 SVGAGI (reference sequence). V lost 9 bases and J lost 2, with 17 bases in between. This CDR3 region has 14 residues. CDR3 residues: CASKPGRAPYEQYF. For the CDR3, the DNA is TGTGCCAGTAAGCCGGGACGGGCGCCCTACGAGCAGTACTTC.

With respect to this clone: A much larger clone differs from this one at a single base, so this may be a read error. This chain connects TRBV7-8 to TRBJ2-7; D remains unclear. CDR3 length: 15 residues. In germline, CDR1 is SGHVS, CDR2 FQNEAQ. The CDR3 DNA is TGTGCCAGCAACTTAGTTGGGCGAGAGGCCTACGAGCAGTACTTC. Translating it yields CASNLVGREAYEQYF. The whole variable domain, filled in from reference TRBV7-8 and TRBJ2-7, reads GAGVSQSPRYKVAKRGQDVALRCDPISGHVSLFWYQQALGQGPEFLTYFQNEAQLDKSGLPSDRFFAERPEGSVSTLKIQRTQQEDSAVYLCASNLVGREAYEQYFGPGTRLTVT.

This clone turned up a few times. CDR3 sequence (DNA): TGTGCCAGCAGTTTGCAGGGGGGGAATGAGCAGTTCTTC. This translates into CASSLQGGNEQFF. The rearrangement links TRBV27 to TRBJ2-1, with D tentatively TRBD1 or TRBD2 (7 bases each). Germline V gene lookup returns CDR1 MNHEY and CDR2 SMNVEV (reference sequence). V was trimmed by 3 bases and J by 7 bases, leaving 10 bases between them. There are 13 residues in the CDR3.

The chain employs TRBV28 and TRBJ2-7; TRBD1 matches at 7 bases. Trimming at V came to 2 bases and at J to 1 base, leaving 5 bases not matched to a gene. This CDR3 contains 15 residues. Germline assignment: CDR1 MDHEN and CDR2 SYDVKM. The CDR3 sequence: CASSLMDRPSYEQYF. As DNA, the CDR3 is TGTGCCAGCAGTTTAATGGACAGGCCATCCTACGAGCAGTACTTC.

The chain has TRBV6-1 and TRBJ2-2; 11 bases match TRBD1. V lost 2 bases and J lost 5; bases outside the gene matches: 13. Germline-derived CDR1 and CDR2 are MNHNS and SASEGT. The CDR3 consists of 19 residues. The CDR3 coding sequence is TGTGCCAGCAGTGAAATTCGGTTTGCGAGGGACAGGGGGACCGGGGAGCTGTTTTTT. Residues: CASSEIRFARDRGTGELFF.

The CDR3 DNA sequence: TGTGCCAGCAGCCGGAGCGCGGGGGCGAAGGATCGCGATGAGCAGTTCTTC. It is translated as CASSRSAGAKDRDEQFF. This sequence joins TRBV4-2 and TRBJ2-1; the D gene is possibly TRBD2 (7 bases). The V gene lost 4 bases and the J gene lost 8 bases, with 24 bases spanning the gap. This CDR3 region has 17 residues. Germline V CDR1 and CDR2: LGHNA, YNFKEQ.